This T cell receptor beta chain is from a study of blood T cell repertoires in COVID-19. V lost 2 bases and J 7 bases, leaving 11 bases between the germline ends. Germline V gene sequence: CDR1 MNHEY, CDR2 SMNVEV (reference sequence). The CDR3 is made up of 13 amino acids. Data came from immunoSEQ multiplex PCR; TCRdb stores just in-frame clones and leaves some out. The table shows about 500,000 clones, with 85% to 90% occurring only once. The clonotype was recovered from a woman in her forties or fifties with COVID-19, enrolled during active disease. Specimen: peripheral blood. The gene calls are TRBV27 and TRBJ1-2, with unresolved D. The CDR3 region is CASSLTGLSGYTF. CDR3 nucleotide sequence: TGTGCCAGCAGTTTAACTGGGCTTAGTGGCTACACCTTC.